Shown below are 18 T cell receptor beta chains from a single sample sequenced in a study of shared clonotypes between healthy human individuals. TCRdb's copy holds only in-frame clones and misses some; the assay was immunoSEQ multiplex PCR. The sample lists about 1.1 million clones, 60% to 80% occurring once. What was sequenced was memory CD4+ T cells from PBMCs. As for subset: CD45RA-negative fraction. The receptors come from a man between 18 and 35 years old in good health. Some clones in this sample may be carry-over from other donors' samples.

The chain links TRBV13 to TRBJ1-5; D uncertain. V was pared by 0 bases and J by 6 bases, with 9 bases between. The germline V gene encodes CDR1 PRHDT and CDR2 FYEKMQ (reference sequence). The CDR3 spans 14 residues. This chain's CDR3 is CASSLGGGSQPQHF. CDR3 bases: TGTGCCAGCAGCTTAGGGGGAGGGAGTCAGCCCCAGCATTTT.

The chain uses TRBV2 and TRBJ2-1; 9 nucleotides agree with TRBD1. This CDR3 contains 19 residues. Germline V CDR1 and CDR2: SNHLY, FYNNEI. J gave up 4 bases and V 7 bases, and 20 bases lay outside the gene matches. CDR3 nucleotide sequence: TGTGCCAGCAAGGACAGGGGTTTAGCTGGCCTAGCGGTGTACAATGAGCAGTTCTTC. Its protein is CASKDRGLAGLAVYNEQFF. Full variable domain (rest looked up from reference TRBV2 and TRBJ2-1): EPEVTQTPSHQVTQMGQEVILRCVPISNHLYFYWYRQILGQKVEFLVSFYNNEISEKSEIFDDQFSVERPDGSNFTLKIRSTKLEDSAMYFCASKDRGLAGLAVYNEQFFGPGTRLTVL.

The chain couples TRBV11-2 to TRBJ2-7, with a possible D match to TRBD2 (6 bases). Trimming removed 5 bases at V and 1 base at J, with 12 bases between. Looked up from germline, CDR1 is SGHAT and CDR2 is FQNNGV. CDR3 length: 14 residues. CDR3 in amino acids: CASSTNGGSYEQYF. CDR3 nucleotide sequence: TGTGCCAGCAGCACGAACGGGGGATCCTACGAGCAGTACTTC.

The J gene is TRBJ2-7, the V gene TRBV10-3, with unresolved D. Per the germline V gene, CDR1 is ENHRY and CDR2 is SYGVKD. With 3 bases removed from V and 3 bases from J, the gap between germline ends came to 12 bases. This CDR3 has 14 amino acids. As DNA, the CDR3 is TGTGCCATCAGTGAAGGTGGAGCCGACTACGAGCAGTACTTC. Amino acids: CAISEGGADYEQYF.

The genes are TRBV4-1 and TRBJ2-5; a weak D match, TRBD2 (5 bases). The DNA end is more similar to TRBJ2-7, so the J call may be wrong. CDR1 MGHRA and CDR2 YSYEKL come from the germline V gene. This CDR3 has 15 residues. This CDR3 is CASSPGGGISYEQYF. The CDR3 DNA sequence: TGCGCCAGCAGCCCCGGAGGTGGCATCTCCTACGAGCAGTACTTC.

The CDR3 region is CASSRKGGTEAFF. In nucleotides, the CDR3 is TGTGCCAGCAGCCGAAAAGGGGGGACTGAAGCTTTCTTT. The J gene is TRBJ1-1, the V gene TRBV7-9, with TRBD1 as a possible D gene (6 bases). The V gene lost 5 bases and the J gene lost 5 bases, with 12 bases spanning the gap. The CDR3 is 13 residues long. Germline loops: CDR1 SEHNR, CDR2 FQNEAQ (reference sequence). The full variable domain, with the rest looked up from reference TRBV7-9 and TRBJ1-1, is DTGVSQNPRHKITKRGQNVTFRCDPISEHNRLYWYRQTLGQGPEFLTYFQNEAQLEKSRLLSDRFSAERPKGSFSTLEIQRTEQGDSAMYLCASSRKGGTEAFFGQGTRLTVV.

Comment on this clone: An end of the junction does not agree with germline; a read error may underlie this. The chain is built from TRBV30 and TRBJ2-1; tentative D call: TRBD1 (6 bases). Germline values: CDR1 GTSNPN, CDR2 SVGIG (reference sequence). The CDR3 sequence is 13 residues long. The CDR3 DNA sequence: TGTGCCTGGAGTGTACGCAGGGGCAATGCGCAGTTCTTC. This translates into CAWSVRRGNAQFF.

The rearrangement joins TRBV28 to TRBJ2-1; 8 nucleotides match TRBD1. This CDR3 is built from 13 residues. From germline, CDR1 is MDHEN and CDR2 SYDVKM. The V segment lost 8 bases and the J segment 8 bases; nucleotides outside the gene matches: 8. The CDR3 region is CASGTGPTDEQFF. In nucleotides, the CDR3 is TGTGCCAGCGGGACAGGCCCCACGGATGAGCAGTTCTTC.

This chain uses TRBV7-2 with TRBJ1-2; 8 nucleotides agree with TRBD1. The length of the CDR3 is 14 residues. Trimming at V came to 1 base and at J to 8 bases, leaving 6 bases not matched to a gene. Germline CDR1 reads SGHTA; CDR2 reads FQGNSA. The CDR3 spells CASSLGTGGQGYTF. CDR3 nucleotide sequence: TGTGCCAGCAGCTTAGGAACAGGGGGGCAAGGCTACACCTTC.

In this sample, this clone turned up once. The gene calls are TRBV7-9 and TRBJ2-1, with 13 bases identical to TRBD2. There are 17 residues in the CDR3. CDR1 and CDR2 from the germline V gene are SEHNR and FQNEAQ (reference sequence). Unmatched junction bases numbered 12, after V lost 7 bases and J lost 6 bases. CDR3 sequence: CASTPLPTSGRANEQFF. DNA of the CDR3: TGTGCCAGCACCCCCCTGCCTACTAGCGGGAGGGCCAATGAGCAGTTCTTC.

V usage is TRBV7-8 and J usage is TRBJ1-2; D unresolved. Germline lookup yields CDR1 SGHVS and CDR2 FQNEAQ. Trimming shortened V by 5 bases and J by 7 bases, and 17 bases separated the two germline ends. The CDR3 runs 14 residues. The CDR3 nucleotides read TGTGCCAGCAGCCCTGGCACCAATTGGCGTGGCTACACCTTC. This encodes CASSPGTNWRGYTF.

The chain combines TRBV16 with TRBJ1-2, with 7 bases that match TRBD1. J gave up 1 base and V 5 bases, and 1 base lay outside the gene matches. This CDR3 comprises 13 residues. CDR1 is KGHSY, CDR2 FQNENV, per germline. The CDR3 reads CASSRQGNYGYTF. The CDR3 DNA reads as TGTGCCAGCAGCAGACAGGGTAACTATGGCTACACCTTC.

V gene TRBV14 combines with J gene TRBJ2-3; D is undetermined. The CDR3 extends over 14 amino acids. The germline V gene has CDR1 SGHDN and CDR2 FVKESK. Trimming took off 0 bases at V and 1 base at J, with 5 bases between the two ends. CDR3 in DNA: TGTGCCAGCAGCCAAGATCCCGGCACAGATACGCAGTATTTT. Its translation is CASSQDPGTDTQYF.

The V call is TRBV7-9, the J call TRBJ1-4; 7 nucleotides line up with TRBD1. Losses at the gene ends were 5 bases for V and 4 bases for J; bases not matched to a gene: 10. Germline-derived CDR1 and CDR2 are SEHNR and FQNEAQ (reference sequence). The CDR3 spans 16 residues. CDR3 sequence reads: CASSGGQTKNNEKLFF. The CDR3 coding sequence is TGTGCCAGCAGCGGGGGACAGACGAAAAATAATGAAAAACTGTTTTTT.

This clone was observed a handful of times. V is TRBV4-1 and J is TRBJ1-1, with D possibly TRBD1 on 5 matching bases. V lost 4 bases, J lost 8 bases, and 11 bases lay in between. The CDR3 is made up of 12 amino acids. From germline, CDR1 is MGHRA and CDR2 YSYEKL. The CDR3 region is CASSRADSEAFF. The CDR3 DNA reads as TGCGCCAGCAGCCGCGCTGACAGCGAAGCTTTCTTT.

This chain links TRBV2 with TRBJ1-5; D is ambiguous. Germline V CDR1 and CDR2: SNHLY, FYNNEI. Trimming stripped 2 bases from V and 4 bases from J, with 9 bases between. This CDR3 has 14 amino acids. The CDR3 sequence is CASSERVGNQPQHF. Written as DNA, the CDR3 is TGTGCCAGCAGTGAACGGGTAGGAAATCAGCCCCAGCATTTT. The whole variable domain, remainder taken from reference TRBV2 and TRBJ1-5, is EPEVTQTPSHQVTQMGQEVILRCVPISNHLYFYWYRQILGQKVEFLVSFYNNEISEKSEIFDDQFSVERPDGSNFTLKIRSTKLEDSAMYFCASSERVGNQPQHFGDGTRLSIL.

This clone was seen a single time. The chain links TRBV6-1 to TRBJ1-5; a weak D match, TRBD1 (6 bases). CDR1 MNHNS and CDR2 SASEGT come from the germline V gene. V lost 1 base, J lost 11 bases, and 15 bases lay in between. The CDR3 has 14 amino acids. The CDR3 DNA follows: TGTGCCAGCAGTGAAGTAAGGGTGAGGGGGGCCCAGCATTTT. It codes for CASSEVRVRGAQHF.

The V gene is TRBV4-1, the J gene TRBJ2-7; D unresolved. The CDR3 loop spans 13 amino acids. The germline V gene encodes CDR1 MGHRA and CDR2 YSYEKL. V was shortened by 2 bases and J by 3 bases, with 8 bases between the two germline ends. The CDR3 here is CASSQQQNYEQYF. The CDR3 coding sequence is TGCGCCAGCAGCCAACAACAGAACTACGAGCAGTACTTC.